These 17 T cell receptor beta chains share one sample of origin, sequenced in a study of T cells after yellow fever vaccination. TCRdb analysed the 5' RACE reads with MiXCR anew, one entry per CDR3 protein. This table holds about 580,000 distinct CDR3 sequences, about a sixth found once. Sequences were derived from PBMCs, sampled 5 days after the first yellow fever vaccination. The receptors were sampled from a man between 18 and 35 years old who received the YFV17D yellow fever vaccine.

This chain links TRBV14 with TRBJ2-2; D is perhaps TRBD1 (5 bases). The CDR3 length is 15 residues. Trimming shortened V by 4 bases and J by 1 base, and 10 bases separated the two germline ends. CDR1 SGHDN and CDR2 FVKESK come from the germline V gene. This CDR3 reads CASSPLTGNTGELFF. The CDR3, as DNA: TGTGCCAGCAGCCCCCTTACAGGGAACACCGGGGAGCTGTTTTTT.

The chain couples TRBV7-9 to TRBJ2-7; D possibly uses TRBD1 or TRBD2 (5 bases each). V shed 5 bases and J shed 1 base, with 18 bases lying between them. Germline V gives CDR1 SEHNR, CDR2 FQNEAQ (reference sequence). This CDR3 region has 16 residues. CDR3 residues: CASSIEGQGPSYEQYF. The CDR3 bases are TGTGCCAGCAGCATTGAGGGGCAGGGCCCATCCTACGAGCAGTACTTC.

This clonotype was detected only a few times. V is TRBV7-2 and J is TRBJ2-7, with 12 bases lining up with TRBD1. Looked up from germline, CDR1 is SGHTA and CDR2 is FQGNSA. This CDR3 region has 16 residues. Trimming took 5 bases from V and 3 from J; bases not matched to a gene: 8. The CDR3: CASSVGTGGDYYEQYF. In nucleotides, the CDR3 is TGTGCCAGCAGCGTCGGGACAGGGGGCGATTACTACGAGCAGTACTTC.

The gene calls are TRBV4-3 and TRBJ2-3, with no clear D. The CDR3 runs 12 residues. From germline, CDR1 is LGHNA and CDR2 YSLEER. V lost 1 base and J 6 bases, leaving 5 bases between the germline ends. CDR3 region: CASSQGHDTQYF. CDR3 in DNA: TGCGCCAGCAGCCAAGGGCACGATACGCAGTATTTT.

The chain employs TRBV24-1 and TRBJ2-2, with TRBD1 matching over 10 bases. CDR1 and CDR2 (germline): KGHDR, SFDVKD. The CDR3 extends over 14 amino acids. V lost 9 bases, J lost 7 bases, and 7 bases stayed unmatched. The CDR3 spells CATSGQGLGGELFF. CDR3 nucleotides: TGTGCCACCTCGGGACAGGGGCTTGGCGGGGAGCTGTTTTTT.

This clonotype has a count of ten or more. The genes are TRBV4-2 and TRBJ1-2; perhaps TRBD1 as D (5 bases). V lost 0 bases, J lost 5 bases, and 19 bases lay in between. This CDR3 region has 17 residues. Germline CDR1 and CDR2: LGHNA and YNFKEQ. The CDR3 sequence: CASSQDASGAGGYGYTF. For the CDR3, the DNA is TGTGCCAGCAGCCAAGATGCGTCGGGCGCTGGGGGGTATGGCTACACCTTC.

This clonotype was seen a handful of times. The V call is TRBV20-1, the J call TRBJ1-1; D remains ambiguous. V was pared by 2 bases and J by 0 bases, with 10 bases between. CDR3 length: 14 amino acids. Germline CDR1 DFQATT, CDR2 SNEGSKA (reference sequence). CDR3 sequence (DNA): TGCAGTGCTAGAACCCCGGGGATGAACACTGAAGCTTTCTTT. Encoded protein: CSARTPGMNTEAFF.

This clonotype appeared a few times. The V gene is TRBV2, the J gene TRBJ2-7; TRBD1 is a possible D gene (6 bases). This CDR3 comprises 12 residues. V was clipped by 4 bases and J by 9 bases, with 13 bases between them. From germline, CDR1 is SNHLY and CDR2 FYNNEI. CDR3 sequence reads: CASSVEQGSQYF. The CDR3 nucleotides are TGTGCCAGCAGTGTAGAACAGGGTTCGCAGTACTTC.

V gene TRBV5-1 combines with J gene TRBJ2-1, with no clear D. CDR1 is SGHRS and CDR2 is YFSETQ in the germline V gene. There are 14 residues in the CDR3. The V end lost 4 bases, the J end lost 9 bases, and 17 bases lay between the germline ends. The CDR3 here is CASSPIPPTGEQFF. CDR3 sequence (DNA): TGCGCCAGCAGCCCTATCCCCCCTACTGGTGAGCAGTTCTTC. The entire variable domain, with the rest obtained from reference TRBV5-1 and TRBJ2-1, is as follows: KAGVTQTPRYLIKTRGQQVTLSCSPISGHRSVSWYQQTPGQGLQFLFEYFSETQRNKGNFPGRFSGRQFSNSRSEMNVSTLELGDSALYLCASSPIPPTGEQFFGPGTRLTVL.

This clonotype has a handful of counts. J is TRBJ2-4 and V is TRBV19; D uncertain. The CDR3 spans 17 residues. CDR1 and CDR2 from the germline V gene are LNHDA and SQIVND (reference sequence). The V end was cut by 0 bases, the J end by 0 bases, with 12 bases between. The CDR3 DNA sequence: TGTGCCAGTAGTATAGAAGGTAGCAGGCTAGCCAAAAACATTCAGTACTTC. Protein sequence: CASSIEGSRLAKNIQYF.

The chain carries TRBV4-3 and TRBJ1-4; D not resolved. In germline, CDR1 is LGHNA, CDR2 YSLEER. The CDR3 loop spans 16 amino acids. The ends were cut back, 0 bases at V and 7 bases at J, with 15 bases in the middle. The CDR3 DNA sequence: TGCGCCAGCAGCCAAGATAGCCGGACTACGGGTGAAAAACTGTTTTTT. It specifies CASSQDSRTTGEKLFF.

Only a few counts were recorded for this clonotype. The rearrangement links TRBV15 to TRBJ1-5, with D unclear. Trimming stripped 0 bases from V and 0 bases from J, with 6 bases between. The CDR3 consists of 15 residues. Germline-derived CDR1 and CDR2 are LNHNV and YYDKDF (reference sequence). The CDR3 DNA reads as TGTGCCACCAGCAGAGATCGCGGTAGCAATCAGCCCCAGCATTTT. Its translation is CATSRDRGSNQPQHF.

The rearrangement joins TRBV6-5 to TRBJ1-1; 7 bases are a match to TRBD1. The germline gives CDR1 MNHEY, CDR2 SVGAGI. V gave up 4 bases and J gave up 6 bases; unmatched junction bases: 8. CDR3 length: 14 amino acids. The DNA for the CDR3 is TGTGCCAGCAGTTTGACAGGGTTGAGGGCTGAAGCTTTCTTT. Residues: CASSLTGLRAEAFF.

This clonotype was seen repeatedly, ten times or more. This chain links TRBV5-1 with TRBJ1-2, with D unresolved. Per germline, CDR1 SGHRS and CDR2 YFSETQ. Trimming cost V 0 bases and J 1 base, with 7 bases left between them. CDR3 size: 14 residues. The CDR3 nucleotides read TGCGCCAGCAGCTTGGACACGCTTAACTATGGCTACACCTTC. It yields the protein CASSLDTLNYGYTF. The full variable domain, with the rest looked up from reference TRBV5-1 and TRBJ1-2, is KAGVTQTPRYLIKTRGQQVTLSCSPISGHRSVSWYQQTPGQGLQFLFEYFSETQRNKGNFPGRFSGRQFSNSRSEMNVSTLELGDSALYLCASSLDTLNYGYTFGSGTRLTVV.

The chain links TRBV6-2 or TRBV6-3 to TRBJ2-1; 12 bases align to TRBD2. CDR3 length: 14 residues. Looked up from germline, CDR1 is MNHEY and CDR2 is SVGEGT. V gave up 8 bases and J gave up 5 bases; unmatched junction bases: 4. The CDR3 reads CASGLAGIHNEQFF. CDR3 nucleotide sequence: TGTGCCAGCGGACTAGCGGGGATTCACAATGAGCAGTTCTTC.

The gene calls are TRBV6-1 and TRBJ2-7; D gene uncertain. From germline, CDR1 is MNHNS and CDR2 SASEGT. The CDR3 spans 14 residues. Deletions cut 11 bases from V and 7 bases from J, with 24 bases between. Here the CDR3 DNA reads TGTGCCGTCCGTCTTTGGGTTGTCCGTCGGGAGCAGTACGTC. Residues: CAVRLWVVRREQYV.

The chain uses TRBV6-5 and TRBJ1-1; unclear D gene. Germline V CDR1 and CDR2: MNHEY, SVGAGI. The CDR3 consists of 16 residues. V was trimmed by 0 bases and J by 4 bases, leaving 15 bases between them. The CDR3 sequence is CASSYSYAAAGTEAFF. The CDR3 nucleotides are TGTGCCAGCAGTTACTCGTATGCCGCCGCGGGCACTGAAGCTTTCTTT.